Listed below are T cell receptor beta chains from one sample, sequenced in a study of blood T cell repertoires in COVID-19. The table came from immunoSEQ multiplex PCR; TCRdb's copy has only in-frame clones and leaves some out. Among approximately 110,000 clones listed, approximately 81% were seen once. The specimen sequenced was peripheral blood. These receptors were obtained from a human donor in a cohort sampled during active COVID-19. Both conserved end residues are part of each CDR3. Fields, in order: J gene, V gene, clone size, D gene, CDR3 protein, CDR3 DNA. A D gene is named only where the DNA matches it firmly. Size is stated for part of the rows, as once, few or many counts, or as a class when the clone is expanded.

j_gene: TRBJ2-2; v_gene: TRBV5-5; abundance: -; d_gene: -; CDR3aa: CASSSRRGKGTGELFF; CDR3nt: TGTGCCAGCAGCTCGAGGCGGGGAAAGGGCACCGGGGAGCTGTTTTTT
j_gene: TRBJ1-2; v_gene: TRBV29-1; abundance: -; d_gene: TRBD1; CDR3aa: CSSDRADYGYTF; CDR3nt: TGCAGCTCCGACAGGGCCGACTATGGCTACACCTTC
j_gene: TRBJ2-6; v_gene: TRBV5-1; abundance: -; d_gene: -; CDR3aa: CASSTDSSGANVLTF; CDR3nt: TGCGCCAGCAGCACGGACAGCTCTGGGGCCAACGTCCTGACTTTC
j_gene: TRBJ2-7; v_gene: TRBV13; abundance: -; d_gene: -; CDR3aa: CASSPAVGGSYEQYF; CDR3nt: TGTGCCAGCAGCCCCGCGGTAGGGGGCTCCTACGAGCAGTACTTC
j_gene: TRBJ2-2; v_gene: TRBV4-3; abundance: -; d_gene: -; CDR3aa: CASSQDRGGDTGELFF; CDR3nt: TGCGCCAGCAGCCAAGATAGGGGGGGAGACACCGGGGAGCTGTTTTTT
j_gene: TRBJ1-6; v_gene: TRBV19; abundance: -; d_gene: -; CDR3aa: CASSIGGGNSPLHF; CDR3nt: TGTGCCAGTAGTATTGGCGGTGGGAATTCACCCCTCCACTTT
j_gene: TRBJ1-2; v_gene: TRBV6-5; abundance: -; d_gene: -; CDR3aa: CASSRERGYGYTF; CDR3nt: TGTGCCAGCAGCCGGGAGCGTGGGTATGGCTACACCTTC
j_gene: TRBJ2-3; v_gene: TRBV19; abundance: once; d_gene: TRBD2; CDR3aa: CASSLGLAGGRDTQYF; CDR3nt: TGTGCCAGTAGCCTGGGCCTAGCGGGGGGGAGGGATACGCAGTATTTT
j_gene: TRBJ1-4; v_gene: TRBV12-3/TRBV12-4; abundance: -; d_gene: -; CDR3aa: CASSLSTNEKLFF; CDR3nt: TGTGCCAGCAGTCTATCAACTAATGAAAAACTGTTTTTT
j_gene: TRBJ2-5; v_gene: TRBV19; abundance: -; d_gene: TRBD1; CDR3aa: CASSIGTGSAQYF; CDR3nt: TGTGCCAGTAGTATAGGGACAGGTTCTGCCCAGTACTTC
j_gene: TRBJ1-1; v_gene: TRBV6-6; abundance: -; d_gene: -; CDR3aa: CAASPQGNTEAFF; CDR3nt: TGTGCCGCGTCACCCCAGGGGAACACTGAAGCTTTCTTT
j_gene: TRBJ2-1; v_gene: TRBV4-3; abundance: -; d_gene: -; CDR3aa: CASSQDSERDEQFF; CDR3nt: TGCGCCAGCAGCCAAGATAGTGAGCGGGATGAGCAGTTCTTC
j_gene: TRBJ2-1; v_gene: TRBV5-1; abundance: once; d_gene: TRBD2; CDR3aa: CASRYSGGSYNEQFF; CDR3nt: TGCGCCAGCAGATATAGCGGGGGTTCCTACAATGAGCAGTTCTTC
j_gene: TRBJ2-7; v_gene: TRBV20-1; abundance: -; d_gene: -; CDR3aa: CSAISGEQYF; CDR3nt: TGCAGTGCTATTTCCGGCGAGCAGTACTTC
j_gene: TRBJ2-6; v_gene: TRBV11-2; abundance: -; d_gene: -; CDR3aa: CASSPPGSGANVLTF; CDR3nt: TGTGCCAGCAGCCCCCCAGGCTCTGGGGCCAACGTCCTGACTTTC
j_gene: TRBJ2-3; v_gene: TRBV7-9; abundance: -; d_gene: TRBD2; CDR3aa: CASSYRLLAGITDTQYF; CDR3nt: TGTGCCAGCAGCTATAGGTTACTAGCGGGTATCACAGATACGCAGTATTTT
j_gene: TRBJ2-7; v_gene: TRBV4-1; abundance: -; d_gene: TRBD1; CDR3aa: CASSQEGTGSSREQYF; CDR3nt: TGCGCCAGCAGCCAAGAGGGGACAGGGTCTTCGCGCGAGCAGTACTTC
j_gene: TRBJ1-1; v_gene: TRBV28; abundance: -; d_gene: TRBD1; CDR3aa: CASRTGTANTEAFF; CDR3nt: TGTGCCAGCAGGACTGGGACAGCGAACACTGAAGCTTTCTTT
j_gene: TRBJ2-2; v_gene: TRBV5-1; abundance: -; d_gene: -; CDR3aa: CASSEGGPTGELFF; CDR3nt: TGCGCCAGCTCCGAGGGGGGGCCTACCGGGGAGCTGTTTTTT
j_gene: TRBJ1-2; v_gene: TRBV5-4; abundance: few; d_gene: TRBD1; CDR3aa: CASSGQGARDGYTF; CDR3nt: TGTGCCAGCAGCGGTCAGGGGGCGCGGGATGGCTACACCTTC
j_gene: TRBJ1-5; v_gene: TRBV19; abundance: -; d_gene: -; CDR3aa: CASTDGTAGLSNQPQHF; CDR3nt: TGTGCCAGTACCGATGGAACGGCAGGGCTGAGCAATCAGCCCCAGCATTTT
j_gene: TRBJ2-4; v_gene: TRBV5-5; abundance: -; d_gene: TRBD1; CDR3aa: CASSASPRQGRNIQYF; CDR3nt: TGTGCCAGCAGCGCCTCTCCGCGACAGGGGAGGAACATTCAGTACTTC
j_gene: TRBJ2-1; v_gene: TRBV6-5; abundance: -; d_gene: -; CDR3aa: CASWRHLNEQFF; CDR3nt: TGTGCCAGCTGGCGACACCTCAATGAGCAGTTCTTC
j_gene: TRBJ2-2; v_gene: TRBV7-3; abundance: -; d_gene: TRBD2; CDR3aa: CASSLLGLASTGELFF; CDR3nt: TGTGCCAGCAGCTTATTAGGACTAGCGAGTACCGGGGAGCTGTTTTTT
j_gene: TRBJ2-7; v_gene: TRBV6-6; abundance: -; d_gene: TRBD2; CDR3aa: CASSYLSGGGQYF; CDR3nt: TGTGCCAGCAGTTATTTGAGCGGGGGAGGGCAGTACTTC
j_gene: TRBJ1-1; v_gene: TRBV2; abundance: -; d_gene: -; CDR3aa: CASPASRNTEAFF; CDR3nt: TGTGCCAGCCCTGCTTCGAGGAACACTGAAGCTTTCTTT
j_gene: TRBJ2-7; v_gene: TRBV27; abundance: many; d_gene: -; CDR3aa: CASSLAQSYEQYF; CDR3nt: TGTGCCAGCAGTTTAGCTCAGTCCTACGAGCAGTACTTC
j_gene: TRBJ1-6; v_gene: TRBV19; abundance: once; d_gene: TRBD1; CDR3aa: CASSIRDSNSPLHF; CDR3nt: TGTGCCAGTAGTATCCGGGACAGTAATTCACCCCTCCACTTT
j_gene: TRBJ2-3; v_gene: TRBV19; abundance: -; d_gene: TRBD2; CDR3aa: CASSNLGGGGTDTQYF; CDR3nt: TGTGCCAGTAGTAATCTGGGCGGGGGGGGCACAGATACGCAGTATTTT
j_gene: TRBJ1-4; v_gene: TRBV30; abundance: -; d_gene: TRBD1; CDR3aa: CACRSGTGPKLFF; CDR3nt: TGTGCCTGCCGTTCCGGGACAGGGCCCAAACTGTTTTTT
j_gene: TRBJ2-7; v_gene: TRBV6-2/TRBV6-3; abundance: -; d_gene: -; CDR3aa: CASTPQGSTYEQYF; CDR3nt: TGTGCCAGCACCCCCCAGGGTTCAACTTACGAGCAGTACTTC
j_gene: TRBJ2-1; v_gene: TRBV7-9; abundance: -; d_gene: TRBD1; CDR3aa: CASSFGQGIGGQFF; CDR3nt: TGTGCCAGCAGCTTTGGACAGGGAATCGGTGGGCAGTTCTTC
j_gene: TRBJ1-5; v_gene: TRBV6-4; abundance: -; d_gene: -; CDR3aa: CASSGRDGGLYSNQPQHF; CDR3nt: TGTGCCAGCAGTGGGAGGGACGGAGGTCTGTATAGCAATCAGCCCCAGCATTTT
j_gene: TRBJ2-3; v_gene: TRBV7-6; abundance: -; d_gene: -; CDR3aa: CASSLLGLSTDTQYF; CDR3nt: TGTGCCAGCAGCTTATTGGGGCTGAGCACAGATACGCAGTATTTT
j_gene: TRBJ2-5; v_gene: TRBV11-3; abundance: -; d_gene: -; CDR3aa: CASSKEGGPQETQYF; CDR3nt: TGTGCCAGCAGCAAAGAGGGGGGGCCACAAGAGACCCAGTACTTC
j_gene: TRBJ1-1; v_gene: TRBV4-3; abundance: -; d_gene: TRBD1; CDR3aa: CASSQGTGFAFF; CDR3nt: TGCGCCAGCAGCCAAGGGACAGGGTTTGCTTTCTTT
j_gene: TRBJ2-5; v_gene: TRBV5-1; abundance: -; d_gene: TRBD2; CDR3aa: CASSLTGLAGVGETQYF; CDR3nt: TGCGCCAGCAGCTTGACCGGACTAGCGGGGGTGGGAGAGACCCAGTACTTC
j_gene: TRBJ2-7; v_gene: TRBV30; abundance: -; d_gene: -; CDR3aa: CAWTSGSYEQYF; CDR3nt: TGTGCCTGGACGAGCGGCTCCTACGAGCAGTACTTC
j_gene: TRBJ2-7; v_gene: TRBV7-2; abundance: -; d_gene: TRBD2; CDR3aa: CASSPGLAGALSYEQYF; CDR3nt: TGTGCCAGCAGCCCAGGACTAGCGGGGGCTCTCTCCTACGAGCAGTACTTC
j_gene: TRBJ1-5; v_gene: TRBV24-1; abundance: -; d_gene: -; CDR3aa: CATSDTDRDQPQHF; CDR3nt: TGTGCCACCAGTGACACCGACAGAGATCAGCCCCAGCATTTT
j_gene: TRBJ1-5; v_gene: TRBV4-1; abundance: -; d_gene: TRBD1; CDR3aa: CASSQDQGVGQPQHF; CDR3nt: TGCGCCAGCAGCCAAGATCAGGGGGTAGGACAGCCCCAGCATTTT
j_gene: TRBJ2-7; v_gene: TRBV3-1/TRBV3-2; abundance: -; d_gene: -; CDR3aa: CASSQGEASYEQYF; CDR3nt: TGTGCCAGCAGCCAAGGGGAGGCTTCCTACGAGCAGTACTTC
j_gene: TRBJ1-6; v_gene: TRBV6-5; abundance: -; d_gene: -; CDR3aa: CASSPSRGFSLHF; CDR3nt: TGTGCCAGCAGTCCATCCCGGGGGTTTTCCCTCCACTTT
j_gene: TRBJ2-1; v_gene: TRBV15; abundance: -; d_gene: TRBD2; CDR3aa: CATSRDPLAGNEQFF; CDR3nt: TGTGCCACCAGCAGAGATCCCCTAGCGGGTAATGAGCAGTTCTTC
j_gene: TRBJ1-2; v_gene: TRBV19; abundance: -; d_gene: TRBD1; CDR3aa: CASRLRDRNYGYTF; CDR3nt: TGTGCCAGTAGGTTAAGGGACAGAAACTATGGCTACACCTTC
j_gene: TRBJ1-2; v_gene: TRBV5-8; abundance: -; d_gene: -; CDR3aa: CASIPGTRYGYTF; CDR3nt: TGTGCCAGCATCCCCGGGACACGCTATGGCTACACCTTC
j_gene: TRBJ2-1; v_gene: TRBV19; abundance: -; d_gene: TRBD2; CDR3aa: CASSKTGLAGSSSYNEQFF; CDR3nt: TGTGCCAGTAGTAAAACGGGACTAGCGGGGTCCAGCTCCTACAATGAGCAGTTCTTC
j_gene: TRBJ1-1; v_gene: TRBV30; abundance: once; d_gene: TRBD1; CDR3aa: CAWGPGTGGTEAFF; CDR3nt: TGTGCCTGGGGCCCCGGGACAGGGGGGACTGAAGCTTTCTTT
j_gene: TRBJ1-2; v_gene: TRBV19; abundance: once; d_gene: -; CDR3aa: CASSRAGPSRVGYTF; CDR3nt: TGTGCCAGTAGTCGTGCAGGGCCCAGCAGGGTCGGCTACACCTTC
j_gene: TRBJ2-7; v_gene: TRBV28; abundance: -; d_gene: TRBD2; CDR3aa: CASSLPSGISYEQYF; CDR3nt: TGTGCCAGCAGTTTGCCTAGCGGCATTTCCTACGAGCAGTACTTC
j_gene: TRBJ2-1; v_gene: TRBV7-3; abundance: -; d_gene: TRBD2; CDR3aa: CASSRASGASNEQFF; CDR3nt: TGTGCCAGCAGCCGTGCTAGCGGGGCTTCCAATGAGCAGTTCTTC
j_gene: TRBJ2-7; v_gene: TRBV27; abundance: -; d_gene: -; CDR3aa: CASSHESSGLSYEQYF; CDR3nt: TGTGCCAGCAGCCATGAGTCCTCGGGACTCTCCTACGAGCAGTACTTC
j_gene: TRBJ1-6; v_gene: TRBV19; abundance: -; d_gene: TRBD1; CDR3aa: CATHRGPSDNSPLHF; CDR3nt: TGTGCCACCCACAGGGGGCCCTCGGATAATTCACCCCTCCACTTT
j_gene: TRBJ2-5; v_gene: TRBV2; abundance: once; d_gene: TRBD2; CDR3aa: CASSGSGGTETQYF; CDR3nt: TGTGCCAGCAGTGGTAGCGGGGGTACGGAGACCCAGTACTTC
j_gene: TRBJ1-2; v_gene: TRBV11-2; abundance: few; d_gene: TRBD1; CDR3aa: CASSLDGQGAYGYTF; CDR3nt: TGTGCCAGCAGCTTAGATGGACAGGGGGCCTATGGCTACACCTTC
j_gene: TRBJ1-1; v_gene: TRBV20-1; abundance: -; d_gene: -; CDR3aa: CSARDSPNEFF; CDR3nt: TGCAGTGCTAGAGACTCCCCAAATGAGTTCTTT
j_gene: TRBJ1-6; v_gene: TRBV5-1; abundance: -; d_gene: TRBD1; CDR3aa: CASSQGQGDSPLHF; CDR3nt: TGCGCCAGCAGCCAGGGACAGGGGGACTCACCCCTCCACTTT
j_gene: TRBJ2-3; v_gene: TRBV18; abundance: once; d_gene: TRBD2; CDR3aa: CASSPGLRGGEDTQYF; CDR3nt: TGTGCCAGCTCACCAGGTCTTCGGGGGGGCGAAGATACGCAGTATTTT
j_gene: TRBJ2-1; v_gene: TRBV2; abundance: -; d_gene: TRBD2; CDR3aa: CASSGNLMDTRGGNEQFF; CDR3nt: TGTGCCAGCAGTGGCAACCTCATGGACACTCGGGGGGGCAATGAGCAGTTCTTC
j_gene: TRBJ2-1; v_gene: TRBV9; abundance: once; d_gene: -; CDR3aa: CASSVEPGTYNEQFF; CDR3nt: TGTGCCAGCAGCGTAGAACCAGGGACCTACAATGAGCAGTTCTTC